This TCR beta chain was observed in a study of regulatory T cells in long-lasting Graves disease. Study results and limitations: Preferential use of TRBV28, TRBJ1-2 and TRBJ2-5 was seen in persistent disease.

V lost 0 bases and J 5 bases, leaving 7 bases between the germline ends. The CDR3 runs 13 residues. CDR1 LGHDT and CDR2 YNNKEL come from the germline V gene (reference sequence). Time point reported: newly diagnosed GD, antithyroid drugs for less than 3 months. PBMC-derived RNA was used for the TCR library. EDTA tubes received approximately 10 milliliters of drawn peripheral blood. iRepertoire HTBI primers and Arm-PCR of CDR3 regions built TCR beta libraries. From the multiplex PCR reads, TCRdb called clonotypes with MiXCR, one entry per CDR3 protein. The sample records approximately 400,000 distinct CDR3 sequences, under 15% being singletons. Concerning this clonotype: Its antigen is as yet unknown.

The same data also went into a second study, on T cells in Graves' hyperthyroidism and ophthalmopathy. From that report: Hyperthyroidism in the patients, aged 18 to 65, was newly diagnosed and under 2 months in duration.

Sequencing was performed on peripheral blood mononuclear cells (PBMCs), taken at new diagnosis, from a patient treated with antithyroid drugs. The chain links TRBV3-1 to TRBJ1-1, with D uncertain. The sequence was collected from a woman aged 30 to 39 with Graves disease. CDR3 sequence reads: CASSQDKVTEAFF. The CDR3 nucleotides read TGTGCCAGCAGCCAAGATAAGGTTACTGAAGCTTTCTTT.